Following are 10 T cell receptor beta chains from one sample sequenced in a study of blood T cell repertoires in COVID-19. Sequencing used immunoSEQ multiplex PCR; TCRdb keeps in-frame clones, though not all of them. The sample lists a few hundred thousand clones, 88% occurring once. What was sequenced was peripheral blood. Every receptor here comes from a woman in her 30s who had recovered from COVID-19.

V usage is TRBV4-1 and J usage is TRBJ2-1, with 12 bases fitting TRBD2. Per germline, CDR1 MGHRA and CDR2 YSYEKL. The CDR3 has 15 residues. V shed 8 bases, J shed 6 bases, and the junction held 8 bases outside the gene matches. The CDR3 nucleotides are TGCGCCAGCCGAACCGGACTAGCGGGGTCCAATGAGCAGTTCTTC. This sequence encodes CASRTGLAGSNEQFF.

This clone was recorded once. The chain couples TRBV10-3 to TRBJ1-5, with a tentative D call TRBD1 (5 bases). The CDR3 is 14 amino acids. V was shortened by 5 bases and J by 0 bases, with 8 bases between the two germline ends. Germline CDR1 and CDR2: ENHRY and SYGVKD. The CDR3 region is CAISRQNSNQPQHF. As DNA, the CDR3 is TGTGCCATCAGTCGACAGAATAGCAATCAGCCCCAGCATTTT.

This clone was found once. The chain joins TRBV3-1 (or the pseudogene TRBV3-2) to TRBJ2-1, with D unresolved. V gave up 1 base and J gave up 10 bases, with 5 bases separating them. The germline gives CDR1 LGHDT, CDR2 YNNKEL (reference sequence). The CDR3 runs to 11 residues. CDR3 sequence (DNA): TGTGCCAGCAGCCAAGCCCAGGAGCAGTTCTTC. Protein sequence: CASSQAQEQFF.

V gene TRBV6-5 combines with J gene TRBJ1-1, with D possibly being TRBD1 (5 bases). V was cut by 6 bases and J by 10 bases, with 18 bases left in between. Germline assignment: CDR1 MNHEY and CDR2 SVGAGI. This CDR3 comprises 13 residues. CDR3 nucleotide sequence: TGTGCCAGCAGCCAAGAACAGGCAATTCTAGCTTTCTTT. Translation: CASSQEQAILAFF.

CDR3 sequence: CASSDSRPDLRFDQPQHF. The CDR3 DNA follows: TGTGCCAGCAGTGACTCGAGGCCAGATCTTAGGTTCGATCAGCCCCAGCATTTT. The genes are TRBV6-4 and TRBJ1-5; D call uncertain. V lost 0 bases and J lost 5, with 20 bases in between. This CDR3 has 18 residues. Germline V gives CDR1 MRHNA, CDR2 SNTAGT.

The chain couples TRBV19 to TRBJ2-4; 10 nucleotides agree with TRBD2. The V gene's germline CDR1 is LNHDA and CDR2 SQIVND (reference sequence). V shed 4 bases and J 0 bases; nucleotides not matched to a gene: 9. The length of the CDR3 is 18 residues. The CDR3 loop is CASSTHDSGGLAKNIQYF. The CDR3 region has the DNA TGTGCCAGTAGTACCCATGATAGCGGGGGGCTAGCCAAAAACATTCAGTACTTC.

V and J are TRBV10-3 and TRBJ1-5; a weak D match, TRBD1 (5 bases). The germline V and J ends were trimmed by 6 bases and 2 bases, with 8 bases remaining between them. The CDR3 runs to 13 residues. CDR1 and CDR2 from the germline V gene are ENHRY and SYGVKD. The CDR3: CAISRARNQPQHF. DNA for the CDR3: TGTGCCATCAGCAGGGCCCGCAATCAGCCCCAGCATTTT.

The V and J genes are TRBV28 and TRBJ1-4; D is perhaps TRBD1 (5 bases). V lost 4 bases and J 5 bases, leaving 23 bases between the germline ends. The CDR3 has 18 residues. Looked up from germline, CDR1 is MDHEN and CDR2 is SYDVKM. CDR3 loop: CASSSIGRPGRANEKLFF. The CDR3 DNA is TGTGCCAGCAGTTCGATAGGAAGACCGGGCAGGGCAAATGAAAAACTGTTTTTT.

The chain recombines TRBV15 with TRBJ1-2; D remains ambiguous. Between the trimmed V and J ends, which lost 0 bases and 4 bases, there was a span of 6 bases. The CDR3 extends over 13 amino acids. The germline V gene has CDR1 LNHNV and CDR2 YYDKDF (reference sequence). As DNA, the CDR3 is TGTGCCACCAGCAGAGATTACAGCTATGGCTACACCTTC. This translates into CATSRDYSYGYTF.

The chain employs TRBV7-8 and TRBJ2-7, with 7 bases fitting TRBD1. The CDR3 extends over 15 amino acids. J lost 0 bases, V lost 4 bases, and 6 bases had no gene match. Germline values: CDR1 SGHVS, CDR2 FQNEAQ. The CDR3 coding sequence is TGTGCCAGCAGCTCAAACAGGGGCACCTCCTACGAGCAGTACTTC. It yields the protein CASSSNRGTSYEQYF.